This T cell receptor beta chain was identified in a study of shared clonotypes between healthy human individuals. Looking at the study overall: Three plates each covered CD4 naive and memory; CD8 naive two, CD8 memory one.

The CDR3 extends over 15 amino acids. V lost 4 bases and J 4 bases, leaving 14 bases between the germline ends. CDR1 and CDR2 (germline): SGHNT, YYREEE (reference sequence). Each subset's genomic DNA was split evenly across several immunoSEQ plates. Repertoires were generated with immunoSEQ multiplex PCR, while TCRdb's copy carries only in-frame clones and drops some. The sample yields around 2,100,000 clones, approximately 94% seen once. CD8 cells classed as naive were CD45RO-negative and positively selected for CCR7, excluding terminally differentiated effector memory CD45RA+ cells. Specimen: naive CD8+ T cells sorted from blood. This chain joins TRBV5-4 and TRBJ1-4; D unresolved. This TCR was recovered from a man between 18 and 35 years old in good health. The CDR3 nucleotides are TGTGCCAGCAGCCGAACGGCAGATTATAATGAAAAACTGTTTTTT. It translates to CASSRTADYNEKLFF. The entire variable domain, with the rest obtained from reference TRBV5-4 and TRBJ1-4, is as follows: ETGVTQSPTHLIKTRGQQVTLRCSSQSGHNTVSWYQQALGQGPQFIFQYYREEENGRGNFPPRFSGLQFPNYSSELNVNALELDDSALYLCASSRTADYNEKLFFGSGTQLSVL.